This note documents a single T cell receptor (beta chain) sequence. The protocol was immunoSEQ multiplex PCR, while the TCRdb copy is restricted to in-frame clones and leaves out a portion. This sample has 100,000 to 120,000 clones; 76% occur once, and the top ten carry around 4%. V dropped 0 bases and J dropped 4 bases, with 14 bases sitting between them. Per the germline V gene, CDR1 is SGHRS and CDR2 is YFSETQ. This CDR3 has 15 amino acids. The data were taken from a study of blood T cell repertoires in COVID-19. This TCR derives from a woman older than 75 with acute or convalescent COVID-19. The sample comprised peripheral blood. The chain recombines TRBV5-1 with TRBJ2-7; a weak D match, TRBD1 (6 bases). CDR3: CASSLVSGALYEQYF. The CDR3 DNA sequence: TGCGCCAGCAGCTTGGTGTCAGGGGCACTATACGAGCAGTACTTC. Together with reference TRBV5-1 and TRBJ2-7, the CDR3 gives the full variable domain: KAGVTQTPRYLIKTRGQQVTLSCSPISGHRSVSWYQQTPGQGLQFLFEYFSETQRNKGNFPGRFSGRQFSNSRSEMNVSTLELGDSALYLCASSLVSGALYEQYFGPGTRLTVT.